This section outlines one TCR beta chain sequence together with its context. Its antigen is currently unknown. This CDR3 comprises 12 residues. V lost 0 bases and J 5 bases, leaving 4 bases between the germline ends. The germline CDR1 and CDR2 sequences are MNHEY and SVGAGI. In every patient, relapse followed autologous stem cell transplantation, while exposure to brentuximab vedotin differed. Complete response, partial response or progressive disease made up the best responses. Libraries were prepared by immunoSEQ multiplex PCR; TCRdb keeps only in-frame clonotypes and omits some of them. Of about 90,000 clones listed, roughly 89% are singletons. The sample comes from a study of PD-1 blockade in classical Hodgkin lymphoma. Across the study: Patients were infused with nivolumab 3 mg/kg every 2 weeks.

The study's findings and limits: Repertoires differed for reasons still undefined, possibly disease activity or prior therapy. When set against healthy donors, newly diagnosed patients were reported to show lower baseline TCR diversity.

The TCR originated in a human donor with classical Hodgkin lymphoma. The rearrangement joins TRBV6-5 to TRBJ2-5; D gene unclear. The material sequenced was peripheral blood mononuclear cells (PBMCs), taken before the second cycle of nivolumab. Here the CDR3 reads CASSYSKETQYF. The CDR3 DNA follows: TGTGCCAGCAGTTACTCGAAGGAGACCCAGTACTTC.